The clone carrying this TCR beta chain was detected only a few times. Antigen: not known. A single record per CDR3 protein comes from TCRdb applying MiXCR to the 5' RACE reads. The sample lists approximately 890,000 distinct CDR3 sequences; roughly 12% were seen once. The sample is drawn from a study of identical twins. This CDR3 contains 14 residues. The ends lost 7 bases at V and 5 bases at J; junction bases unmatched: 7. The germline V gene has CDR1 SNHLY and CDR2 FYNNEI. General study findings and limits: Out-of-frame alpha sequences common to twins exhibited an excess of low generation probability. Memory repertoires showed no such pattern, whereas abundant cord blood beta clonotypes carried fewer insertions.

Every sampled donor was Caucasian and healthy. The same specimen was also included in a second study, on yellow fever vaccine responses in identical twins. According to that study: Twins reportedly appeared to share part of their vaccine T cell response while keeping part individual.

The chain links TRBV2 to TRBJ2-2; 7 nucleotides match TRBD2. Specimen: PBMCs. This receptor was taken from a woman under 30 in good health. CDR3 in amino acids: CASNPDGGTGELFF. In nucleotides, the CDR3 is TGTGCCAGCAACCCAGACGGGGGGACCGGGGAGCTGTTTTTT. Full variable domain (missing parts from reference TRBV2 and TRBJ2-2): EPEVTQTPSHQVTQMGQEVILRCVPISNHLYFYWYRQILGQKVEFLVSFYNNEISEKSEIFDDQFSVERPDGSNFTLKIRSTKLEDSAMYFCASNPDGGTGELFFGEGSRLTVL.